These T cell receptor beta chains were read from a single sample in a study of blood T cell repertoires in COVID-19. Sequencing was performed with immunoSEQ multiplex PCR; in TCRdb, only in-frame clones are kept and a portion is missing. The repertoire holds approximately 220,000 clones, with roughly 91% as singletons. The sequenced material came from PBMCs or T cells enriched from blood (not recorded which). These receptors all stem from a woman aged 25 to 39 with acute COVID-19. Both conserved end residues are part of each CDR3.

cdr3_length	v_call	j_call	cdr3_aa
11	TRBV20-1	TRBJ1-2	CSAGRGYGYTF
14	TRBV6-5	TRBJ1-5	CASGSRGSNQPQHF
17	TRBV7-2	TRBJ2-3	CASSLGVRGGRTDTQYF
14	TRBV4-1	TRBJ2-7	CASSPWTDSYEQYF
11	TRBV20-1	TRBJ1-1	CSAGTAYEAFF
17	TRBV7-9	TRBJ2-3	CASRPLAGVLGTDTQYF
15	TRBV19	TRBJ1-1	CASSIVGQGVTEAFF
16	TRBV24-1	TRBJ2-3	CATSDSGGEFTDTQYF
14	TRBV25-1	TRBJ1-2	CASSGLRQGRGYTF
15	TRBV11-3	TRBJ2-2	CASSFRGLDTGELFF
15	TRBV9	TRBJ2-2	CASSVALRDTGELFF
13	TRBV7-2	TRBJ2-7	CASTLLRGYEQYF
15	TRBV5-1	TRBJ2-5	CASSLGGFGGETQYF
15	TRBV9	TRBJ2-4	CASSSSGGDGNIQYF
14	TRBV3-1/TRBV3-2	TRBJ2-5	CASSQAGGQETQYF
12	TRBV27	TRBJ1-1	CASSQQGNEAFF
16	TRBV9	TRBJ1-3	CASSANFLASGNTIYF
18	TRBV6-2/TRBV6-3	TRBJ2-2	CASSPLGRGGPGTGELFF
12	TRBV12-3/TRBV12-4	TRBJ1-2	CASRGLSYGYTF
15	TRBV9	TRBJ2-7	CASSAGGRQGYEQYF
13	TRBV10-3	TRBJ2-3	CAISGAQSDTQYF
19	TRBV7-8	TRBJ2-6	CASSPQIGRTSSGANVLTF
14	TRBV10-2	TRBJ1-2	CASQPGQGASGYTF
18	TRBV4-2	TRBJ2-3	CASSQDGTSGHSTDTQYF
15	TRBV5-1	TRBJ1-1	CASSTGQGLNTEAFF
15	TRBV27	TRBJ1-1	CASSSPGRVGAEAFF
14	TRBV19	TRBJ1-4	CASSIVGGNEKLFF
16	TRBV7-6	TRBJ2-2	CASSPQTGRNTGELFF
19	TRBV9	TRBJ2-3	CASSTEVGLAGGAGDTQYF
14	TRBV7-9	TRBJ2-3	CASSLSAGTDTQYF
19	TRBV5-6	TRBJ2-3	CASSLGILAGAWGTDTQYF
17	TRBV7-6	TRBJ2-5	CASSSTTSGVSPETQYF